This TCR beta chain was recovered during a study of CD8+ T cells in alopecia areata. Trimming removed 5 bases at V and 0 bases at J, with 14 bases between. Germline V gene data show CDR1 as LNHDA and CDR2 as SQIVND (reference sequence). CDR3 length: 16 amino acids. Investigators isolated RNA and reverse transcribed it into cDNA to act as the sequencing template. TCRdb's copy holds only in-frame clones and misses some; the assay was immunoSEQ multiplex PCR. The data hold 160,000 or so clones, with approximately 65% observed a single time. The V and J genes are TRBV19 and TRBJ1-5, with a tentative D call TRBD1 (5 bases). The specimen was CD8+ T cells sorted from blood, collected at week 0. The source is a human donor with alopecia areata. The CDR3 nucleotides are TGTGCCAGTAGTCTTGCAGGGAGAAATAGCAATCAGCCCCAGCATTTT. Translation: CASSLAGRNSNQPQHF.